This T cell receptor (beta chain) is drawn from a study of post-analysis software for immune sequencing data. Study-wide points: TRBV5-6, TRBV5-1 and TRBV20-1 were among about 5 TRBV segments more frequent in patients than controls. F measure grouped same-batch samples tightly together.

The TCR beta cDNA libraries contained unique molecular identifiers. TCRdb re-called the PCR reads through MiXCR, storing one row per CDR3 protein. The sample holds hundreds of thousands of distinct CDR3 sequences, roughly 27% seen once. CDR3 length equals 15 residues. V was shortened by 0 bases and J by 0 bases, with 7 bases between the two germline ends. CDR1 SGHDT and CDR2 YYEEEE come from the germline V gene. A remark on this clonotype: Its specificity is not known.

The sequencing sample was made of blood. The receptor comes from a girl aged 5-17 years with multiple sclerosis. The V call is TRBV5-6, the J call TRBJ1-3, with D perhaps matching TRBD1 (5 bases). The CDR3 bases are TGTGCCAGCAGCTTGGGGGGCAGCTCTGGAAACACCATATATTTT. Residues: CASSLGGSSGNTIYF.